These 22 T cell receptor beta chains were sequenced from one sample in a study of patients and donors after allogeneic stem cell transplantation. TCRdb itself ran the RT-PCR reads through MiXCR, one entry per CDR3 protein. Found here are 900,000 to 1,000,000 distinct CDR3 sequences, about a sixth of them singletons; the top ten hold roughly 6%. Sequences were obtained from blood, either unsorted or a sorted T cell fraction (not recorded which). The receptor source for this set is a human donor who was either an allogeneic HSCT recipient or a stem cell or donor lymphocyte infusion donor (not recorded which). It is not recorded whose cells these are; they may come from a transplant donor.

This clonotype was detected a few times. J is TRBJ2-3 and V is TRBV5-6; D is unresolved. Per germline, CDR1 SGHDT and CDR2 YYEEEE. The germline V and J ends were trimmed by 3 bases and 0 bases, with 11 bases remaining between them. This CDR3 region has 15 residues. The CDR3 nucleotides are TGTGCCAGCAGCTCAATAACGGCTAGCACAGATACGCAGTATTTT. Amino acids: CASSSITASTDTQYF.

This clonotype was found a few times. CDR3 in DNA: TGTGCCAGCAGCTTAGTAGGGGCGGTGGGCTACACCTTC. It yields the protein CASSLVGAVGYTF. The J gene is TRBJ1-2, the V gene TRBV7-9; D may be TRBD1 (5 bases). Germline lookup yields CDR1 SEHNR and CDR2 FQNEAQ (reference sequence). V was shortened by 1 base and J by 8 bases, with 11 bases between the two germline ends. The CDR3 consists of 13 residues.

A few counts support this clonotype. The V call is TRBV5-1, the J call TRBJ2-1; 9 bases align to TRBD1. CDR1 is SGHRS, CDR2 YFSETQ, per germline. V trimming: 1 base; J trimming: 4 bases; junction bases outside the gene matches: 6. The CDR3 totals 16 residues. The CDR3 region is CASSLKGQGGYNEQFF. CDR3 DNA sequence: TGCGCCAGCAGCTTGAAGGGACAGGGTGGTTACAATGAGCAGTTCTTC.

This clonotype was seen only once. The chain recombines TRBV20-1 with TRBJ2-7, with 10 positions matching TRBD1. This CDR3 has 13 amino acids. V gave up 8 bases and J gave up 4 bases; unmatched junction bases: 8. In germline, CDR1 is DFQATT, CDR2 SNEGSKA (reference sequence). The CDR3 coding sequence is TGCAGTCCCCCGACAGGGGGCATGTACGAGCAGTACTTC. Protein product: CSPPTGGMYEQYF.

The genes are TRBV9 and TRBJ1-2; D uncertain. The length of the CDR3 is 16 residues. Germline CDR1 and CDR2: SGDLS and YYNGEE. Trimming stripped 4 bases from V and 4 bases from J, with 20 bases between. The DNA for the CDR3 is TGTGCCAGCAGCTTCAGAGGAGGACTGGGATCCTATGGCTACACCTTC. This gives the protein CASSFRGGLGSYGYTF.

This clonotype was observed at least ten times. The chain uses TRBV5-1 and TRBJ2-7; TRBD1 might be the D (6 bases). Deletions cut 2 bases from V and 0 bases from J, with 9 bases between. CDR1 is SGHRS, CDR2 YFSETQ, per germline. The CDR3 has 14 residues. The CDR3 DNA follows: TGCGCCAGCAGCTTTTCAGGGGCCTCCTACGAGCAGTACTTC. Translation: CASSFSGASYEQYF.

This clonotype showed up just a few times. J is TRBJ2-7 and V is TRBV27; D tentatively reads TRBD1 or TRBD2 (5 bases each). From germline, CDR1 is MNHEY and CDR2 SMNVEV (reference sequence). V was pared by 2 bases and J by 5 bases, with 13 bases between. The CDR3 extends over 14 amino acids. DNA for the CDR3: TGTGCCAGCAGTTTAAGGGCAGGGAGTCACGAGCAGTACTTC. Amino acid sequence: CASSLRAGSHEQYF.

Only one count was recorded for this clonotype. The rearrangement joins TRBV9 to TRBJ2-1; D not certain. V was clipped by 3 bases and J by 4 bases, with 14 bases between them. The CDR3 contains 15 residues. CDR1 is SGDLS, CDR2 YYNGEE, per germline. The CDR3 DNA reads TGTGCCAGCAGCGCAGCTCTTGGCTTATACAATGAGCAGTTCTTC. Encoded protein: CASSAALGLYNEQFF.

This clonotype was detected only a few times. This chain joins TRBV11-1 and TRBJ1-5, with D possibly matching TRBD1 (5 bases). CDR1 is SGHAT and CDR2 is FQDESV in the germline V gene (reference sequence). The CDR3 consists of 18 residues. The V end lost 5 bases, the J end lost 4 bases, and 24 bases lay between the germline ends. CDR3: CASSPDMGGGLGNQPQHF. The CDR3 nucleotides read TGTGCCAGCAGCCCGGACATGGGAGGAGGTCTAGGTAATCAGCCCCAGCATTTT.

This chain joins TRBV9 and TRBJ2-1; 9 bases agree with TRBD1. This CDR3 has 15 residues. Germline V gene data show CDR1 as SGDLS and CDR2 as YYNGEE. The V segment lost 3 bases and the J segment 7 bases; nucleotides outside the gene matches: 8. The CDR3, as DNA: TGTGCCAGCAGCGACCGGGACAGGGAGGAAAATGAGCAGTTCTTC. This encodes CASSDRDREENEQFF.

The chain links TRBV3-1 to TRBJ2-5; TRBD2 matches 7 bases. CDR1 and CDR2 (germline): LGHDT, YNNKEL (reference sequence). The ends lost 4 bases at V and 4 bases at J; junction bases unmatched: 3. The CDR3 length is 13 residues. The chain's CDR3 is CASSLTSAETQYF. In nucleotides, the CDR3 is TGTGCCAGCAGCCTAACTAGCGCAGAGACCCAGTACTTC.

The rearrangement uses TRBV18 and TRBJ1-1; 12 bases map to TRBD1. The V gene end was trimmed by 6 bases and the J gene end by 4 bases; junction bases not matched to a gene: 6. The CDR3 has 15 residues. In germline, CDR1 is KGHSH, CDR2 LQKENI. In DNA form, the CDR3 reads TGTGCCAGCTCGCTGGGACAGGGGGCGATCACTGAAGCTTTCTTT. Its protein is CASSLGQGAITEAFF.

The rearrangement links TRBV6-2 or TRBV6-3 to TRBJ2-7; tentatively, D is TRBD1 (6 bases). Trimming took off 7 bases at V and 4 bases at J, with 17 bases between the two ends. The CDR3 covers 14 residues. CDR1 is MNHEY and CDR2 is SVGEGT in the germline V gene. CDR3 in amino acids: CASTLQGLGYEQYF. For the CDR3, the DNA is TGTGCCAGCACCTTACAGGGCTTGGGTTACGAGCAGTACTTC.

This clonotype was recorded a few times. The chain uses TRBV10-3 and TRBJ1-1; TRBD1 matches at 11 bases. The CDR3 totals 13 residues. CDR1 and CDR2 (germline): ENHRY, SYGVKD. The V segment lost 6 bases and the J segment 4 bases; nucleotides outside the gene matches: 1. The CDR3 DNA follows: TGTGCCATCAGGGGGACAGGGGGCACTGAAGCTTTCTTT. It is translated as CAIRGTGGTEAFF.

The chain links TRBV20-1 to TRBJ2-7; 10 positions agree with TRBD1. The J segment lost 2 bases and the V segment lost 0 bases, leaving 4 bases of the junction unmatched. This CDR3 is 15 amino acids long. Germline loops: CDR1 DFQATT, CDR2 SNEGSKA (reference sequence). CDR3 region: CSAREGTGAAYEQYF. CDR3 nucleotides: TGCAGTGCTAGAGAAGGGACAGGGGCCGCCTACGAGCAGTACTTC.

This clonotype occurred a few times. V gene TRBV12-3 or TRBV12-4 combines with J gene TRBJ1-3, with TRBD1 identical over 9 bases. This CDR3 spans 18 amino acids. Trimming took 6 bases from V and 0 from J; bases not matched to a gene: 12. The CDR3, as DNA: TGTGCCAGCAGCAATTATCACGGGACAGGGAGCTCTGGAAACACCATATATTTT. As protein: CASSNYHGTGSSGNTIYF.

The chain joins TRBV18 to TRBJ2-1, with 12 bases fitting TRBD2. CDR1 is KGHSH, CDR2 LQKENI, per germline. The CDR3 loop spans 17 amino acids. V shed 0 bases, J shed 3 bases, and the junction held 3 bases outside the gene matches. The CDR3 nucleotides are TGTGCCAGCTCACCACCGCAGACTAGCGGGGGCTACAATGAGCAGTTCTTC. Protein: CASSPPQTSGGYNEQFF. Based on the CDR3 plus reference TRBV18 and TRBJ2-1, the full variable domain is NAGVMQNPRHLVRRRGQEARLRCSPMKGHSHVYWYRQLPEEGLKFMVYLQKENIIDESGMPKERFSAEFPKEGPSILRIQQVVRGDSAAYFCASSPPQTSGGYNEQFFGPGTRLTVL.

This clonotype was seen a handful of times. CDR3 sequence reads: CASSLGGQGGHEQYF. CDR3 in DNA: TGTGCCAGCAGCTTGGGAGGACAGGGTGGCCACGAGCAGTACTTC. V and J are TRBV5-5 and TRBJ2-7; 8 nucleotides align to TRBD1. V lost 0 bases to trimming and J lost 5 bases; unmatched junction nucleotides: 7. The germline CDR1 and CDR2 sequences are SGHKS and YYEKEE (reference sequence). This CDR3 is built from 15 residues.

V usage is TRBV6-1 and J usage is TRBJ1-4; D unclear. The CDR3 sequence is 16 residues long. In germline, CDR1 is MNHNS, CDR2 SASEGT. Trimming removed 4 bases at V and 5 bases at J, with 17 bases between. The CDR3 coding sequence is TGTGCCAGCAGTGCAGTGGCGAGACAAACGAATGAAAAACTGTTTTTT. Translation: CASSAVARQTNEKLFF.

The sample holds many counts of this clonotype. The chain joins TRBV12-3 or TRBV12-4 to TRBJ2-5, with 7 bases fitting TRBD1. J gave up 7 bases and V 5 bases, and 4 bases lay outside the gene matches. The CDR3 loop spans 12 amino acids. CDR3 protein: CASSTGVGTQYF. For the CDR3, the DNA is TGTGCCAGCAGTACAGGGGTGGGGACCCAGTACTTC.

The chain recombines TRBV27 with TRBJ2-2; TRBD2 matches 10 bases. V gave up 6 bases and J gave up 1 base; unmatched junction bases: 2. The CDR3 is 15 residues long. Germline V gene sequence: CDR1 MNHEY, CDR2 SMNVEV (reference sequence). The CDR3 coding sequence is TGTGCCAGCAGACTAGCGGGGAGGAACACCGGGGAGCTGTTTTTT. Amino acid sequence: CASRLAGRNTGELFF.

This chain joins TRBV10-3 and TRBJ2-5; D call uncertain. V gave up 0 bases and J gave up 5 bases, with 10 bases separating them. CDR1 is ENHRY and CDR2 is SYGVKD in the germline V gene. This CDR3 spans 14 amino acids. CDR3 bases: TGTGCCATCAGTGAGTCTCCAGGCGCCGAGACCCAGTACTTC. It translates to CAISESPGAETQYF.